This record covers a single TCR beta chain. Its antigen is not identified. The sample comes from a study of radiotherapy plus CTLA-4 blockade in lung cancer. Study background: Disease control reached roughly 33%, with objective responses in around 19%.

The protocol was immunoSEQ multiplex PCR, while the TCRdb copy is restricted to in-frame clones and leaves out a portion. The sample gives 53,000 or so clones, around 77% of which show up once; 11% is in the top ten. Germline CDR1 SGHTA, CDR2 FQGNSA. Deletions cut 4 bases from V and 4 bases from J, with 14 bases between. The CDR3 spans 15 residues. Participants had chemo-refractory metastatic non-small-cell lung cancer and were treated with focal radiation plus ipilimumab CTLA-4 blockade. Broader study findings: Response, reportedly, was best predicted by interferon-beta along with early blood T cell clone dynamics. Expansion of tumor-derived TCR clones was observed in blood after radiotherapy plus ipilimumab.

The source material was peripheral blood, sampled from a patient treated with radiotherapy plus ipilimumab. The receptor was derived from a human donor with non-small cell lung cancer who had stable disease on radiotherapy plus ipilimumab. The chain employs TRBV7-2 and TRBJ1-5; D remains ambiguous. The CDR3 spells CASSSQAATNQPQHF. Here the CDR3 DNA reads TGTGCCAGCAGCTCCCAGGCAGCAACAAATCAGCCCCAGCATTTT.